These 28 T cell receptor beta chains originate from one sample sequenced in a study of shared clonotypes between healthy human individuals. Clones were read by immunoSEQ multiplex PCR, and TCRdb kept only the in-frame ones, dropping some. The sample includes approximately 1.9 million clones, around 95% seen only once; the top ten take around 1.7%. Naive CD8 cells lacked CD45RO and underwent positive selection for CCR7, leaving out terminally differentiated effector memory CD45RA+ cells. The sequencing sample was made of naive CD8+ T cells from PBMCs. Every receptor here comes from a young man in good health. Some clones in this sample may be carry-over from other donors' samples.

This clone was found once. This sequence joins TRBV7-8 and TRBJ2-7, with no clear D. The CDR3 is 13 residues long. V lost 4 bases, J lost 9 bases, and 16 bases lay in between. The germline V gene encodes CDR1 SGHVS and CDR2 FQNEAQ. The CDR3 nucleotides are TGTGCCAGCAGCTACCCGGCGCCTACGGTGCAGTACTTC. The encoded protein is CASSYPAPTVQYF.

For this clone: The identical CDR3 is also encoded by other nucleotide sequences in the sample. This rearrangement joins TRBV9 to TRBJ1-5, with D hard to call. Per germline, CDR1 SGDLS and CDR2 YYNGEE. Trimming cost V 0 bases and J 3 bases, with 7 bases left between them. The CDR3 totals 14 residues. The chain's CDR3 is CASSVASSNQPQHF. The DNA for the CDR3 is TGTGCCAGCAGCGTAGCCAGTTCCAATCAGCCCCAGCATTTT.

This clone came up a few times. Distinct nucleotide sequences in the sample also encode this CDR3. The V and J genes are TRBV12-5 and TRBJ2-1, with unresolved D. From germline, CDR1 is LGHNT and CDR2 FRNRAP. CDR3 length: 12 amino acids. V gave up 1 base and J gave up 3 bases, with 1 base separating them. DNA of the CDR3: TGTGCTAGTGGTTTGGGCTACAATGAGCAGTTCTTC. Translating gives CASGLGYNEQFF. The variable domain in full, completed from reference TRBV12-5 and TRBJ2-1, reads DARVTQTPRHKVTEMGQEVTMRCQPILGHNTVFWYRQTMMQGLELLAYFRNRAPLDDSGMPKDRFSAEMPDATLATLKIQPSEPRDSAVYFCASGLGYNEQFFGPGTRLTVL.

The V call is TRBV19, the J call TRBJ2-5; D ambiguous. There are 14 residues in the CDR3. From germline, CDR1 is LNHDA and CDR2 SQIVND (reference sequence). The V end was cut by 5 bases, the J end by 2 bases, with 12 bases between. As DNA, the CDR3 is TGTGCCAGTAGTCTTGGATTAGGGCAAGAGACCCAGTACTTC. Its translation is CASSLGLGQETQYF.

The chain uses TRBV9 and TRBJ2-1; 7 positions match TRBD2. The CDR3 loop spans 16 amino acids. Germline assignment: CDR1 SGDLS and CDR2 YYNGEE. The junction had 11 bases not matched to a gene; V was cut back by 2 bases and J by 6 bases. As DNA, the CDR3 is TGTGCCAGCAGCGTTCCTAGCGGCAGGACCCCCAATGAGCAGTTCTTC. Protein sequence: CASSVPSGRTPNEQFF.

The chain couples TRBV7-2 to TRBJ1-1; D remains unclear. Germline loops: CDR1 SGHTA, CDR2 FQGNSA. The CDR3 has 14 residues. V was pared by 1 base and J by 6 bases, with 12 bases between. Here the CDR3 DNA reads TGTGCCAGCAGCTTAGTTCTCAGAGCGTCTGAAGCTTTCTTT. Translating it yields CASSLVLRASEAFF.

The genes are TRBV30 and TRBJ2-7; D unresolved. The V end lost 5 bases, the J end lost 1 base, and 6 bases lay between the germline ends. Germline assignment: CDR1 GTSNPN and CDR2 SVGIG (reference sequence). The CDR3 consists of 11 residues. The CDR3 protein is CAWERSYEQYF. CDR3 in DNA: TGTGCCTGGGAACGATCCTACGAGCAGTACTTC. The full variable domain, rest sourced from reference TRBV30 and TRBJ2-7, is SQTIHQWPATLVQPVGSPLSLECTVEGTSNPNLYWYRQAAGRGLQLLFYSVGIGQISSEVPQNLSASRPQDRQFILSSKKLLLSDSGFYLCAWERSYEQYFGPGTRLTVT.

This clone was recorded only once. This chain uses TRBV14 with TRBJ2-7; TRBD2 agrees at 7 bases. The V gene end was trimmed by 0 bases and the J gene end by 12 bases; junction bases not matched to a gene: 5. CDR1 and CDR2 (germline): SGHDN, FVKESK. This CDR3 contains 12 residues. CDR3 DNA: TGTGCCAGCAGCCAAGACCGGACTAGGCCGTACTTC. Its translation: CASSQDRTRPYF.

The rearrangement links TRBV4-3 to TRBJ1-3, with unresolved D. The CDR3 totals 17 residues. V dropped 0 bases and J dropped 3 bases, with 15 bases sitting between them. Germline CDR1 reads LGHNA; CDR2 reads YSLEER. The CDR3 DNA sequence: TGCGCCAGCAGCCAAGAACTTTGGGCTCTTGGTGGAAACACCATATATTTT. The encoded protein is CASSQELWALGGNTIYF.

This chain uses TRBV7-9 with TRBJ2-7; D possibly matches TRBD1 or TRBD2 (5 bases each). The CDR3 spans 19 residues. V was trimmed by 3 bases and J by 3 bases, leaving 27 bases between them. Germline V CDR1 and CDR2: SEHNR, FQNEAQ (reference sequence). This chain's CDR3 is CASSFPSGLLSPIGYEQYF. DNA of the CDR3: TGTGCCAGCAGCTTTCCTTCGGGGCTTCTGTCCCCGATAGGCTACGAGCAGTACTTC.

This clone was observed once. The chain links TRBV11-3 to TRBJ1-2, with no clear D. Trimming cost V 1 base and J 6 bases, with 21 bases left between them. This CDR3 region has 17 residues. CDR1 is SGHNT and CDR2 is YENEEA in the germline V gene. CDR3 sequence (DNA): TGTGCCAGCAGCTTAGTGCCCGGGAGGGTAGTTAAGGATGGCTACACCTTC. Protein product: CASSLVPGRVVKDGYTF.

The genes are TRBV5-5 and TRBJ1-2; 7 positions agree with TRBD1. The germline V gene encodes CDR1 SGHKS and CDR2 YYEKEE (reference sequence). The CDR3 is 17 amino acids. J lost 6 bases, V lost 0 bases, and 14 bases had no gene match. CDR3 sequence: CASSLEDRQGHYDGYTF. The CDR3 coding sequence is TGTGCCAGCAGCTTGGAGGATCGACAGGGTCATTACGATGGCTACACCTTC.

The CDR3 here is CASSPLTAAEAFF. The CDR3 DNA reads as TGTGCCAGCAGCCCATTAACAGCAGCTGAAGCTTTCTTT. The chain links TRBV4-2 to TRBJ1-1; D is undetermined. This CDR3 is 13 amino acids long. Between the trimmed V and J ends, which lost 4 bases and 6 bases, there was a span of 12 bases. Germline V gives CDR1 LGHNA, CDR2 YNFKEQ.

The chain is built from TRBV11-2 and TRBJ2-7; TRBD1 matches 7 bases. The V segment lost 0 bases and the J segment 3 bases; nucleotides outside the gene matches: 5. Per germline, CDR1 SGHAT and CDR2 FQNNGV. The length of the CDR3 is 15 residues. The CDR3 protein is CASSLDFRTGYEQYF. CDR3 sequence (DNA): TGTGCCAGCAGCTTAGATTTCAGGACAGGCTACGAGCAGTACTTC.

J is TRBJ2-5 and V is TRBV7-2; 7 nucleotides line up with TRBD1. CDR3 length equals 14 residues. Germline lookup yields CDR1 SGHTA and CDR2 FQGNSA. Germline trimming cut 5 bases from V and 2 bases from J; bases unmatched to any gene: 5. Here the CDR3 DNA reads TGTGCCAGCAGCCGAGGACAGGCACAAGAGACCCAGTACTTC. Translating gives CASSRGQAQETQYF.

The V gene is TRBV7-3, the J gene TRBJ2-3; D is perhaps TRBD2 (6 bases). The CDR3 totals 20 residues. Trimming removed 1 base from V and 1 base from J, with 24 bases in between. Per germline, CDR1 SGHTA and CDR2 FQGTGA. This chain's CDR3 is CASSLIGPQAVAAGTDTQYF. CDR3 coding DNA: TGTGCCAGCAGCTTAATTGGGCCCCAAGCCGTAGCGGCCGGCACAGATACGCAGTATTTT. Based on the CDR3 plus reference TRBV7-3 and TRBJ2-3, the full variable domain is GAGVSQTPSNKVTEKGKYVELRCDPISGHTALYWYRQSLGQGPEFLIYFQGTGAADDSGLPNDRFFAVRPEGSVSTLKIQRTERGDSAVYLCASSLIGPQAVAAGTDTQYFGPGTRLTVL.

V is TRBV7-9 and J is TRBJ2-3; D is uncertain. CDR1 is SEHNR, CDR2 FQNEAQ, per germline (reference sequence). This CDR3 has 14 residues. The ends were cut back, 1 base at V and 4 bases at J, with 9 bases in the middle. The CDR3 DNA reads TGTGCCAGCAGCTTAGGTCAGTTCGCAGATACGCAGTATTTT. It yields the protein CASSLGQFADTQYF.

The chain recombines TRBV10-2 with TRBJ2-1; unclear D gene. Germline loops: CDR1 WSHSY, CDR2 SAAADI. The CDR3 is made up of 14 amino acids. Trimming left V 6 bases short and J 4 bases short, with 13 bases between. The CDR3 DNA is TGCGCCAGCAGCCTAGACCGGACGTACAATGAGCAGTTCTTC. Protein sequence: CASSLDRTYNEQFF.

The chain links TRBV16 to TRBJ2-7; either TRBD1 or TRBD2 may supply D (6 bases each). Germline V lookup: CDR1 KGHSY, CDR2 FQNENV. CDR3 length: 15 amino acids. Trimming stripped 5 bases from V and 2 bases from J, with 16 bases between. CDR3 amino acids: CASSKGGSKPYEQYF. The CDR3 DNA follows: TGTGCCAGCAGCAAGGGGGGTAGCAAACCCTACGAGCAGTACTTC.

The CDR3 DNA follows: TGTGCCAGCAGCCTGCATTACAAGGCTGAAGCTTTCTTT. The encoded protein is CASSLHYKAEAFF. V usage is TRBV14 and J usage is TRBJ1-1; D not resolved. The CDR3 contains 13 residues. Germline V gene data show CDR1 as SGHDN and CDR2 as FVKESK. V gave up 4 bases and J gave up 6 bases, with 12 bases separating them. Full variable domain (rest looked up from reference TRBV14 and TRBJ1-1): EAGVTQFPSHSVIEKGQTVTLRCDPISGHDNLYWYRRVMGKEIKFLLHFVKESKQDESGMPNNRFLAERTGGTYSTLKVQPAELEDSGVYFCASSLHYKAEAFFGQGTRLTVV.

The chain links TRBV7-6 to TRBJ2-1, with 8 positions matching TRBD2. With 3 bases clipped from V and 9 bases from J, the junction kept 10 bases outside the gene matches. From germline, CDR1 is SGHVS and CDR2 FNYEAQ. This CDR3 comprises 15 residues. CDR3 DNA sequence: TGTGCCAGCAGCTTTACCCCGGACGGGAGGGGTGAGCAGTTCTTC. It encodes CASSFTPDGRGEQFF. Using reference TRBV7-6 and TRBJ2-1 for the parts outside the CDR3, the full variable domain is GAGVSQSPRYKVTKRGQDVALRCDPISGHVSLYWYRQALGQGPEFLTYFNYEAQQDKSGLPNDRFSAERPEGSISTLTIQRTEQRDSAMYRCASSFTPDGRGEQFFGPGTRLTVL.

The CDR3 here is CASSHWGGTGNTIYF. As DNA, the CDR3 is TGTGCCAGCAGCCATTGGGGGGGTACTGGAAACACCATATATTTT. This chain links TRBV9 with TRBJ1-3; tentatively, D is TRBD1 (5 bases). CDR3 length equals 15 residues. Trimming cost V 4 bases and J 2 bases, with 13 bases left between them. Germline values: CDR1 SGDLS, CDR2 YYNGEE.

As to this clone: Other nucleotide sequences from this sample produce the same CDR3. The chain combines TRBV9 with TRBJ2-7; D is undetermined. The V gene's germline CDR1 is SGDLS and CDR2 YYNGEE. This CDR3 contains 14 residues. V gave up 0 bases and J gave up 3 bases, with 10 bases separating them. DNA of the CDR3: TGTGCCAGCAGCGTAGCTGGCGCCAGCTACGAGCAGTACTTC. It codes for CASSVAGASYEQYF.

The chain couples TRBV4-1 to TRBJ1-3; D remains unclear. V lost 1 base, J lost 0 bases, and 16 bases lay in between. The CDR3 length is 18 residues. From germline, CDR1 is MGHRA and CDR2 YSYEKL. CDR3 residues: CASSQVVGPGVSGNTIYF. Written as DNA, the CDR3 is TGCGCCAGCAGCCAAGTCGTTGGGCCCGGGGTCTCTGGAAACACCATATATTTT.

CDR3 nucleotide sequence: TGTGCCAGCAGCTTAGCTGGAGGGAACTATGGCTACACCTTC. It is translated as CASSLAGGNYGYTF. This chain connects TRBV7-2 to TRBJ1-2; D unclear. The germline gives CDR1 SGHTA, CDR2 FQGNSA. CDR3 size: 14 residues. Between the trimmed V and J ends, which lost 0 bases and 2 bases, there was a span of 7 bases.

The rearrangement uses TRBV4-3 and TRBJ2-7; D gene uncertain. There are 16 residues in the CDR3. Trimming pared 3 bases from V and 4 bases from J, leaving 19 bases between. Germline V CDR1 and CDR2: LGHNA, YSLEER. The CDR3 nucleotides are TGCGCCAGCAGCCAGCTCACCCGTAGTTCACAGTACGAGCAGTACTTC. It translates to CASSQLTRSSQYEQYF.

This chain links TRBV28 with TRBJ2-1; weak D call: TRBD1 (6 bases). The CDR3 runs to 12 residues. The germline gives CDR1 MDHEN, CDR2 SYDVKM. The V gene lost 9 bases and the J gene lost 4 bases, with 10 bases spanning the gap. This CDR3 reads CASGQRYNEQFF. CDR3 nucleotide sequence: TGTGCCAGTGGACAGCGTTACAATGAGCAGTTCTTC.

This clone was seen a single time. The rearrangement joins TRBV28 to TRBJ1-5, with D possibly being TRBD1 (5 bases). This CDR3 comprises 14 residues. Trimming took 10 bases from V and 2 from J, leaving 15 bases between them. Per the germline V gene, CDR1 is MDHEN and CDR2 is SYDVKM. CDR3 nucleotide sequence: TGTGCCACGATGGGGCCCCGGGGCAATCAGCCCCAGCATTTT. It yields the protein CATMGPRGNQPQHF.